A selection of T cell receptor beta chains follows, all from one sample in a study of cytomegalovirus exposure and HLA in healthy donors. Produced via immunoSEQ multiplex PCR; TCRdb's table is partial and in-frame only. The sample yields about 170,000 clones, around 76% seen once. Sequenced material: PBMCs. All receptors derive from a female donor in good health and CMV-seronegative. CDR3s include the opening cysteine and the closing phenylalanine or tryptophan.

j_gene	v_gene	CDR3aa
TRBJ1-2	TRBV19	CASSPQGQESRYGYTF
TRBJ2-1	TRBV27	CASSSTVLLAGGTLYNEQFF
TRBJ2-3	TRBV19	CAVSGRADTQYF
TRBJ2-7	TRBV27	CASSYSGTSYEQYF
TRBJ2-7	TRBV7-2	CASSYRTSDPGASYEQYF
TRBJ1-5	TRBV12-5	CASGFEGDQPQHF
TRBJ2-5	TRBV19	CASSMGQTFQETQYF
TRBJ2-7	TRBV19	CASSMWDSSYEQYF
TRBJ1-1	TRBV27	CASSPGQRVNTEAFF
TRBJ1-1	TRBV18	CASSPDRGGTEAFF
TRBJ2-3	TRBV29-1	CSPRAQRGGRTDTQYF
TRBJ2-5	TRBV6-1	CASRLRVETQYF
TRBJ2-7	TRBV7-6	CASSLGAMGYEQYF
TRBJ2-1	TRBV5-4	CASSLGGGGVDEQFF
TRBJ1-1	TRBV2	CASSELWGRTEAFF
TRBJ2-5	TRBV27	CASSPTRLQETQYF
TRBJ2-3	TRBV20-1	CSNYGGDTQYF
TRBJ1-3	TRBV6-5	CASSQDRSSGNTIYF
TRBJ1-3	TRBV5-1	CASSLGLSSGNTIYF
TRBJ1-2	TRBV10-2	CASKYSTGVGDGYTF
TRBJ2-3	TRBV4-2	CASSQDSGLRDTQYF
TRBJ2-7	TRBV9	CASSETSGRHEQYF
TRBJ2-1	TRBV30	CAWSVPRSMSSYNEQFF
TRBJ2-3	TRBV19	CASSIPGLAKEAQYF
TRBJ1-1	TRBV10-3	CAISELTEREAFF
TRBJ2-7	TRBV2	CASSETASGYYEQYF
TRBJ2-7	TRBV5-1	CASSSLQGTTYEQYF
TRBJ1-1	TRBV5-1	CASSLEGQPMNTEAFF
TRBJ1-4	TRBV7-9	CASSSYTGDEKLFF
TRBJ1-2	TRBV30	CAWNSDRVGGYTF
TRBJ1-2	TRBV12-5	CASGLDRVNYGYTF
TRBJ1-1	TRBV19	CASSSFAGNTEAFF
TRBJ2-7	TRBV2	CASTTASAYEQYF
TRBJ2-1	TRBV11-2	CASSLVQGINNEQFF
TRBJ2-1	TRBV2	CASSAGLSLSYNEQFF
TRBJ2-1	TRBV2	CASSHGTSGSGEQFF
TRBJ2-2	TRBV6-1	CASSESSDTGELFF
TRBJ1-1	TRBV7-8	CASSLGTGGPEAFF
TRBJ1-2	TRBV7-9	CASSLARADVYGYTF
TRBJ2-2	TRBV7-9	CASSRSGSGELFF
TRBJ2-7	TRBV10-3	CAITPGQGSYEQYF
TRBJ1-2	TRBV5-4	CASSPAENDRDGYTF
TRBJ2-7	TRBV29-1	CSASGFYEQYF
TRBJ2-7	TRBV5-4	CASSLGGFREQYF
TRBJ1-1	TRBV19	CASSEQGRTEAFF
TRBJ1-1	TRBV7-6	CASSLEPTATEAFF
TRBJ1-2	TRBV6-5	CASSYSTGTYHGYTF
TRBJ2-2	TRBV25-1	CASSEVHAVGELFF
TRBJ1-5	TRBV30	CAWRASSNQPQHF
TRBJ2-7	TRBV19	CASSDRGRYGEQYF
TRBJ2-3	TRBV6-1	CASSEGGQGLAGRTDTQYF
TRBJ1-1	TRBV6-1	CASRNNRDTEAFF
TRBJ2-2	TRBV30	CAWRQGQGDTGELFF
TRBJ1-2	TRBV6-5	CASSYSNRDYGYTF
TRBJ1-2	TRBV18	CASSLDRGSYGYTF
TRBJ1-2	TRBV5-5	CARSLATGAPGYGYTF
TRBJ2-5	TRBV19	CASSDRGSETQYF
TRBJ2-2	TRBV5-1	CASSLMTSGRSTGELFF
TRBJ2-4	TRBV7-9	CSSSQPSSGGAENIQYF
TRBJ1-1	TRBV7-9	CASSPKPVTENTEAFF